Each of the 25 T cell receptor beta chains below was sequenced from the same sample in a study of blood T cell repertoires in COVID-19. Profiled with immunoSEQ multiplex PCR; TCRdb holds only in-frame clones, not every one. This repertoire shows 140,000 or so clones, around 81% found once; its top ten account for about 5%. Sample: peripheral blood. The receptors shown here come from a woman in her forties or fifties with acute or convalescent COVID-19.

V and J are TRBV7-2 and TRBJ2-7; 11 bases fit TRBD2. The CDR3 is 18 amino acids. V lost 1 base and J lost 0; bases outside the gene matches: 8. Per germline, CDR1 SGHTA and CDR2 FQGNSA. CDR3 region: CASSLEPSGGLSSYEQYF. The CDR3 DNA reads TGTGCCAGCAGCTTAGAACCTAGCGGGGGGCTGAGCTCCTACGAGCAGTACTTC.

The count of this clone is one. J is TRBJ1-3 and V is TRBV19; D perhaps matches TRBD1 (6 bases). The V gene's germline CDR1 is LNHDA and CDR2 SQIVND (reference sequence). The CDR3 runs to 14 residues. The V end lost 4 bases, the J end lost 3 bases, and 10 bases lay between the germline ends. The chain's CDR3 is CASSKQGDGNTIYF. The CDR3 nucleotides read TGTGCCAGTAGTAAACAGGGTGATGGAAACACCATATATTTT.

This clone was detected only once. V and J are TRBV18 and TRBJ2-1, with D tentatively TRBD1 (6 bases). The germline V and J ends were trimmed by 3 bases and 3 bases, with 12 bases remaining between them. The CDR3 has 15 amino acids. Germline CDR1 KGHSH, CDR2 LQKENI. The CDR3 spells CASSPAGEGYNEQFF. The CDR3 DNA reads TGTGCCAGCTCACCCGCAGGGGAAGGCTACAATGAGCAGTTCTTC.

Regarding this clone: The conserved phenylalanine or tryptophan normally closing the CDR3 is absent here, so this likely arose from a read error. No DNA is shown, since the ends of the CDR3 on it are uncertain; the CDR3 is the one TCRdb lists. The chain recombines TRBV5-6 with TRBJ1-1. Germline CDR1 and CDR2: SGHDT and YYEEEE. 9 amino acids form the CDR3, both terminal residues included. The CDR3 sequence: CASSLEAGC.

The chain has TRBV18 and TRBJ1-1, with D unclear. This CDR3 spans 14 amino acids. The ends were cut back, 4 bases at V and 4 bases at J, with 13 bases in the middle. CDR1 is KGHSH, CDR2 LQKENI, per germline. As DNA, the CDR3 is TGTGCCAGCTCACTAAACCCGGGAGGCACTGAAGCTTTCTTT. The encoded protein is CASSLNPGGTEAFF.

The chain recombines TRBV4-3 with TRBJ2-7; 11 bases are a match to TRBD1. After removal of 3 bases from V and 1 base from J, the junction contained 8 bases not matched to a gene. Germline values: CDR1 LGHNA, CDR2 YSLEER. CDR3 length: 17 amino acids. The CDR3 nucleotides are TGCGCCAGCAGCCAGCAGGCGGGACAGGGGGTATCCTACGAGCAGTACTTC. Translation: CASSQQAGQGVSYEQYF.

The chain links TRBV7-9 to TRBJ2-7; D perhaps matches TRBD2 (6 bases). This CDR3 has 12 amino acids. The V gene lost 7 bases and the J gene lost 6 bases, with 13 bases spanning the gap. The V gene's germline CDR1 is SEHNR and CDR2 FQNEAQ (reference sequence). This CDR3 is CASTRSGLEQYF. CDR3 DNA: TGTGCCAGCACCCGGAGCGGGCTCGAGCAGTACTTC.

The J gene is TRBJ1-1, the V gene TRBV6-5, with 7 bases fitting TRBD1. V was clipped by 8 bases and J by 0 bases; unmatched bases: 3. The CDR3 totals 13 residues. Per germline, CDR1 MNHEY and CDR2 SVGAGI. The DNA of the CDR3 is TGTGCCAGCGACAGGGCCATGAACACTGAAGCTTTCTTT. This encodes CASDRAMNTEAFF.

This sequence joins TRBV5-1 and TRBJ1-2; maybe TRBD1 (5 bases). In germline, CDR1 is SGHRS, CDR2 YFSETQ. The CDR3 length is 13 residues. Trimming left V 9 bases short and J 6 bases short, with 18 bases between. The CDR3 nucleotides read TGCGCCACCAGAATGTTTTGGGGGGATGGCTACACCTTC. It codes for CATRMFWGDGYTF.

This chain uses TRBV7-9 with TRBJ2-1; possibly TRBD1 for D (5 bases). The CDR3 runs 14 residues. The germline gives CDR1 SEHNR, CDR2 FQNEAQ (reference sequence). Deletions cut 5 bases from V and 1 base from J, with 9 bases between. CDR3: CASSLRESYNEQFF. The CDR3 DNA reads as TGTGCCAGCAGCCTCAGGGAATCCTACAATGAGCAGTTCTTC.

This clone was seen a few times. The V call is TRBV14, the J call TRBJ2-3; TRBD2 matches at 9 bases. CDR1 SGHDN and CDR2 FVKESK come from the germline V gene. This CDR3 has 16 residues. V lost 4 bases to trimming and J lost 2 bases; unmatched junction nucleotides: 7. CDR3 region: CASSRLAGTDTDTQYF. The CDR3, as DNA: TGTGCCAGCAGCCGGCTAGCGGGGACGGACACAGATACGCAGTATTTT.

The CDR3 loop is CASSYSGGAAGELFF. The CDR3 DNA follows: TGTGCCAGCAGTTACTCCGGGGGGGCCGCCGGGGAGCTGTTTTTT. The chain joins TRBV27 to TRBJ2-2; 8 nucleotides align to TRBD2. The CDR3 has 15 amino acids. J was trimmed by 6 bases and V by 4 bases; bases with no gene match: 7. Germline V lookup: CDR1 MNHEY, CDR2 SMNVEV (reference sequence).

The chain links TRBV6-1 to TRBJ2-7; TRBD1 agrees at 8 bases. CDR3 length: 16 residues. CDR1 and CDR2 from the germline V gene are MNHNS and SASEGT. With 4 bases clipped from V and 5 bases from J, the junction kept 13 bases outside the gene matches. The CDR3 here is CASSGRGRGHGDEQYF. The DNA for the CDR3 is TGTGCCAGCAGTGGTCGAGGCAGGGGGCATGGGGACGAGCAGTACTTC.

This clone turned up a few times. V and J are TRBV11-2 and TRBJ1-6, with D possibly TRBD1 on 5 matching bases. V lost 1 base and J 7 bases, leaving 11 bases between the germline ends. Per germline, CDR1 SGHAT and CDR2 FQNNGV. This CDR3 has 15 residues. CDR3 loop: CASSLVAGQNSPLHF. Here the CDR3 DNA reads TGTGCCAGCAGCTTAGTGGCAGGGCAAAATTCACCCCTCCACTTT.

The CDR3 bases are TGCGCCAGCAGCTTGGGATTGGGGCCATCTGAAGCTTTCTTT. It translates to CASSLGLGPSEAFF. V is TRBV5-1 and J is TRBJ1-1, with D perhaps TRBD1 (5 bases). V was cut by 0 bases and J by 6 bases, with 12 bases left in between. Germline CDR1 reads SGHRS; CDR2 reads YFSETQ. The CDR3 covers 14 residues.

The rearrangement uses TRBV7-9 and TRBJ2-1; a weak D match, TRBD1 (5 bases). With 2 bases removed from V and 6 bases from J, the gap between germline ends came to 11 bases. The CDR3 extends over 14 amino acids. Germline CDR1 is SEHNR and CDR2 is FQNEAQ (reference sequence). The CDR3 sequence: CASSLPAGLNEQFF. As DNA, the CDR3 is TGTGCCAGCAGCTTACCCGCAGGGCTCAATGAGCAGTTCTTC.

This clone was detected a few times. The chain couples TRBV2 to TRBJ1-1; D unresolved. There are 12 residues in the CDR3. In germline, CDR1 is SNHLY, CDR2 FYNNEI. V was pared by 4 bases and J by 0 bases, with 3 bases between. The CDR3 is CASSALNTEAFF. The CDR3 region has the DNA TGTGCCAGCAGTGCGTTGAACACTGAAGCTTTCTTT. The variable domain in full, completed from reference TRBV2 and TRBJ1-1, reads EPEVTQTPSHQVTQMGQEVILRCVPISNHLYFYWYRQILGQKVEFLVSFYNNEISEKSEIFDDQFSVERPDGSNFTLKIRSTKLEDSAMYFCASSALNTEAFFGQGTRLTVV.

On this clone itself: Other nucleotide sequences in the sample specify the same CDR3. This sequence joins TRBV7-3 and TRBJ2-7; D call uncertain. In germline, CDR1 is SGHTA, CDR2 FQGTGA. V was pared by 3 bases and J by 0 bases, with 6 bases between. This CDR3 region has 13 residues. CDR3 DNA sequence: TGTGCCAGCAGCTTGGCGGACTCCTACGAGCAGTACTTC. Residues: CASSLADSYEQYF.

V usage is TRBV10-3 and J usage is TRBJ1-1; no reliable D call. With 9 bases removed from V and 0 bases from J, the gap between germline ends came to 17 bases. Germline loops: CDR1 ENHRY, CDR2 SYGVKD. The CDR3 contains 15 residues. Written as DNA, the CDR3 is TGTGCCATAAAACAAACAGAGTTCATGAACACTGAAGCTTTCTTT. Its protein is CAIKQTEFMNTEAFF.

The CDR3 here is CAWSRQGGQPQHF. The CDR3 bases are TGTGCCTGGAGCCGACAGGGCGGTCAGCCCCAGCATTTT. The chain couples TRBV30 to TRBJ1-5; 7 bases fit TRBD1. The V and J ends lost 3 bases and 6 bases, in that order; junction bases with no gene match: 5. CDR1 is GTSNPN, CDR2 SVGIG, per germline (reference sequence). The CDR3 loop spans 13 amino acids.

Concerning this clone itself: Other DNA variants within this sample encode the same CDR3. This rearrangement joins TRBV6-1 to TRBJ2-1; TRBD2 aligns across 12 bases. The germline V gene has CDR1 MNHNS and CDR2 SASEGT. This CDR3 region has 15 residues. The junction had 2 bases not matched to a gene; V was cut back by 2 bases and J by 6 bases. The CDR3 sequence is CASSELAGGPNEQFF. CDR3 in DNA: TGTGCCAGCAGTGAACTAGCGGGGGGGCCCAATGAGCAGTTCTTC.

J is TRBJ1-3 and V is TRBV24-1, with 7 bases that match TRBD1. Germline V gene sequence: CDR1 KGHDR, CDR2 SFDVKD. The CDR3 length is 16 residues. V was clipped by 3 bases and J by 0 bases; unmatched bases: 4. The CDR3 bases are TGTGCCACCAGTGATGGGGACAGCGCCTCTGGAAACACCATATATTTT. It specifies CATSDGDSASGNTIYF.

The chain recombines TRBV9 with TRBJ2-2; D gene unclear. The CDR3 runs to 14 residues. Germline values: CDR1 SGDLS, CDR2 YYNGEE. The V end was cut by 1 base, the J end by 0 bases, with 4 bases between. The CDR3 is CASSVSSNTGELFF. The CDR3 DNA is TGTGCCAGCAGCGTAAGCTCGAACACCGGGGAGCTGTTTTTT.

This clone was picked up one time. This sequence joins TRBV5-5 and TRBJ2-5; 9 bases agree with TRBD2. From germline, CDR1 is SGHKS and CDR2 YYEKEE (reference sequence). CDR3 length: 15 residues. Trimming removed 7 bases from V and 2 bases from J; junction bases left unmatched: 9. The DNA for the CDR3 is TGTGCCAGCGGGGCGCTAGCGGGGAAACAAGAGACCCAGTACTTC. This gives the protein CASGALAGKQETQYF.

This chain links TRBV6-1 with TRBJ1-2; D may be TRBD1 (5 bases). The V end was cut by 2 bases, the J end by 4 bases, with 11 bases between. Germline lookup yields CDR1 MNHNS and CDR2 SASEGT. The CDR3 is 14 amino acids. The CDR3 reads CASSESGGVYGYTF. The CDR3 bases are TGTGCCAGCAGTGAATCGGGAGGGGTCTATGGCTACACCTTC.